These 20 T cell receptor gamma chains were all obtained from the same sample, sequenced in a study of gamma-delta chains in newborns, infants, children. TCRdb re-called the reads with CATT. The repertoire has several hundred gamma-chain clones, about 2% of them found once; the top ten carry 13% to 15%. The sequenced material came from blood. The receptors come from a child who was a newborn, infant or young child, either healthy, febrile or measles-vaccinated (not recorded which).

In its sample, this clone is large. This chain links TRGV4 with TRGJP1. The CDR3 contains 14 residues. The V and J ends lost 3 bases and 0 bases, in that order; junction bases with no gene match: 1. The germline V gene encodes CDR1 EGSTGY and CDR2 YDSYTSSV. The CDR3 region is CATWDYTTGWFKIF. In DNA form, the CDR3 reads TGTGCCACCTGGGATTATACCACTGGTTGGTTCAAGATATTT.

In this sample, this clone is large (0.1 to 1%). The chain is built from TRGV2 and TRGJ1 or TRGJ2. CDR1 and CDR2 (germline): EGSNGY, YDSYNSKV. J lost 3 bases, V lost 0 bases, and 2 bases had no gene match. The CDR3 sequence is 13 residues long. The CDR3 protein is CATWDGPYYKKLF. The CDR3 DNA follows: TGTGCCACCTGGGACGGGCCTTATTATAAGAAACTCTTT.

Turning to this clone: With a far larger clone one base away, a read error is the likely cause. The rearrangement uses TRGV4 and TRGJ1 or TRGJ2. CDR3 length equals 10 residues. Germline loops: CDR1 EGSTGY, CDR2 YDSYTSSV. V dropped 7 bases and J dropped 10; count of bases not matched to a gene: 7. The CDR3 DNA is TGTGCCACCTGTGATACAAAGAAACTCTTT. It yields the protein CATCDTKKLF.

As to this clone: A much larger clone differs by one base, so this may be a read error. Other nucleotide sequences in the sample specify the same CDR3. The chain has TRGV3 and TRGJP2. Germline V lookup: CDR1 VTNTFY, CDR2 YDVSTARD (reference sequence). This CDR3 contains 16 residues. After removal of 0 bases from V and 2 bases from J, the junction contained 6 bases not matched to a gene. The CDR3 DNA reads as TGTGCCACCTGGGACAGGCCCTACAGTAGTGATTGGATCAAGACGTTT. Protein product: CATWDRPYSSDWIKTF.

In its sample, this clone is large. The genes are TRGV4 and TRGJ1 or TRGJ2. Germline V gene sequence: CDR1 EGSTGY, CDR2 YDSYTSSV. The CDR3 consists of 12 residues. Losses at the gene ends were 4 bases for V and 7 bases for J; bases not matched to a gene: 7. The CDR3 region is CATWDPCYKKLF. The CDR3 bases are TGTGCCACCTGGGACCCATGCTATAAGAAACTCTTT.

In this sample, this clone is hyperexpanded. Other DNA sequences of this sample code for an identical CDR3. The V gene is TRGV4, the J gene TRGJ1 or TRGJ2. The length of the CDR3 is 13 residues. The J segment lost 1 base and the V segment lost 4 bases, leaving 4 bases of the junction unmatched. Germline loops: CDR1 EGSTGY, CDR2 YDSYTSSV. CDR3 coding DNA: TGTGCCACCTGGGACCGAAATTATTATAAGAAACTCTTT. Residues: CATWDRNYYKKLF.

This clone came up a few times. A far larger clone is one nucleotide away, so this likely arose from a read error. The V and J genes are TRGV2 and TRGJP2. This CDR3 comprises 15 residues. Germline V gives CDR1 EGSNGY, CDR2 YDSYNSKV. CDR3 residues: CATWDGRSSYWIKTF. Here the CDR3 DNA reads TGTGCCACCTGGGACGGACGAAGTAGTTATTGGATCAAGACGTTT.

This clone is categorized as large. The rearrangement links TRGV3 to TRGJ1 or TRGJ2. J gave up 2 bases and V 0 bases, and 4 bases lay outside the gene matches. Germline V lookup: CDR1 VTNTFY, CDR2 YDVSTARD (reference sequence). This CDR3 region has 14 residues. The CDR3 region is CATWDRPDYYKKLF. CDR3 nucleotides: TGTGCCACCTGGGACAGGCCGGATTATTATAAGAAACTCTTT.

Note on this clone: A clone one base away is much larger, so this may be a read error. This chain connects TRGV8 to TRGJ1 or TRGJ2. The V gene's germline CDR1 is VENAVY and CDR2 YDSYNSRV. The CDR3 extends over 14 amino acids. The CDR3 protein is CATWDHANYYKKLF. The CDR3 nucleotides read TGCGCCACCTGGGACCATGCGAATTATTATAAGAAACTCTTT.

This clone was observed a handful of times. TCRdb records a much larger clone's protein for this DNA, with a difference at residue 5 that likely arises from a read error; the protein given is the translation of the DNA. The V call is TRGV2, the J call TRGJ1 or TRGJ2. This CDR3 has 13 residues. Germline CDR1 and CDR2: EGSNGY and YDSYNSKV. Written as DNA, the CDR3 is TGTGCCACCTGGGGCGGGCCGGGATATAAGAAACTCTTT. Translation: CATWGGPGYKKLF.

As regards this clone: This clone may be a read error of a much larger clone one base away. The same CDR3 arises from other DNA sequences in this sample as well. The chain carries TRGV2 and TRGJ1 or TRGJ2. The CDR3 has 14 residues. In germline, CDR1 is EGSNGY, CDR2 YDSYNSKV. Here the CDR3 reads CATWDGLYYYKKLF. CDR3 nucleotides: TGTGCTACCTGGGACGGTCTATATTATTATAAGAAACTCTTT.

This clone is large within its sample. In the same sample, other DNA sequences code for this CDR3. The gene calls are TRGV4 and TRGJ1 or TRGJ2. CDR3 length equals 13 residues. J gave up 4 bases and V 0 bases, and 3 bases lay outside the gene matches. Germline V CDR1 and CDR2: EGSTGY, YDSYTSSV. CDR3 loop: CATWDGLYYKKLF. The CDR3 DNA reads as TGTGCCACCTGGGATGGGCTGTATTATAAGAAACTCTTT.

The chain is built from TRGV4 and TRGJ1 or TRGJ2. Germline V gene lookup returns CDR1 EGSTGY and CDR2 YDSYTSSV. This CDR3 is 11 amino acids long. With 5 bases clipped from V and 11 bases from J, the junction kept 9 bases outside the gene matches. CDR3 region: CATWGGGEKLF. The CDR3 coding sequence is TGTGCCACCTGGGGGGGGGGGGAGAAACTCTTT.

Comment on this clone: At one boundary the junction diverges from the germline segment, which might be a read error. This rearrangement joins TRGV4 to TRGJP2. The CDR3 extends over 14 amino acids. Per germline, CDR1 EGSTGY and CDR2 YDSYTSSV. The CDR3 here is CATWERSSVWIKIF. CDR3 coding DNA: TGTGCCACCTGGGAAAGGAGTAGTGTTTGGATCAAGATCTTT.

This clone was observed a few times. This may arise from a read error, as a much more abundant clone is one base away. The chain carries TRGV2 and TRGJ1 or TRGJ2. The germline V gene has CDR1 EGSNGY and CDR2 YDSYNSKV. The CDR3 totals 14 residues. CDR3 loop: CANWDGPFYLKKLF. The CDR3 region has the DNA TGTGCCAACTGGGACGGGCCCTTTTATCTTAAGAAACTCTTT.

In this sample, this clone turned up a few times. The protein TCRdb lists belongs to a much larger clone and differs from this DNA's translation at residue 5, which points to a read error; the protein shown is made from the DNA. The rearrangement joins TRGV3 to TRGJ1 or TRGJ2. With V trimmed by 4 bases and J by 7 bases, 10 bases remained unmatched. Germline loops: CDR1 VTNTFY, CDR2 YDVSTARD (reference sequence). The CDR3 is made up of 13 amino acids. CDR3 in amino acids: CATWERPQYKKLF. CDR3 sequence (DNA): TGTGCCACCTGGGAAAGGCCCCAATATAAGAAACTCTTT.

This clone was seen only a few times. A read error is the likely source, as a far larger clone sits one nucleotide away. Within the sample, other DNA sequences also encode this same CDR3. The chain uses TRGV9 and TRGJP. The CDR3 sequence is 16 residues long. Germline CDR1 is GITISATS and CDR2 is ISYDGTV (reference sequence). CDR3 region: CALWEVQELGKKIKVF. The CDR3 DNA sequence: TGTGCCTTGTGGGAGGTGCAAGAGTTGGGCAAGAAAATCAAGGTATTT.

This clone is large within its sample. The rearrangement uses TRGV9 and TRGJ1 or TRGJ2. This CDR3 has 12 residues. Germline-derived CDR1 and CDR2 are GITISATS and ISYDGTV (reference sequence). V shed 6 bases and J 5 bases; nucleotides not matched to a gene: 7. The CDR3 region is CALWSGDYKKLF. The CDR3 DNA sequence: TGTGCCTTGTGGAGCGGGGATTATAAGAAACTCTTT.

In regard to this clone: The amino acid sequence in TCRdb belongs to a much larger clone and departs from this DNA's translation at residue 8, likely a sequencing read error; the sequence shown is translated from the DNA. This chain joins TRGV9 and TRGJ1 or TRGJ2. Trimming cost V 4 bases and J 9 bases; bases outside gene matches: 9. Per the germline V gene, CDR1 is GITISATS and CDR2 is ISYDGTV (reference sequence). The CDR3 has 12 amino acids. The CDR3 DNA reads as TGTGCCTTGTGGGACTCAGGTTGTAAGAAACTCTTT. Translating gives CALWDSGCKKLF.

This clone is deemed large (0.1 to 1%). This chain joins TRGV8 and TRGJ1 or TRGJ2. The length of the CDR3 is 11 residues. CDR1 is VENAVY, CDR2 YDSYNSRV, per germline. V lost 4 bases, J lost 10 bases, and 7 bases stayed unmatched. The CDR3 coding sequence is TGTGCCACCTGGGACCTGACGAAGAAACTCTTT. This codes for CATWDLTKKLF.